This is a list of T cell receptor beta chains from one sample in a study of T cell changes during pregnancy in multiple sclerosis. Sequenced by immunoSEQ multiplex PCR; TCRdb stores in-frame clones only, minus some. The table records some 80,000 clones, 80% to 95% of them present only once. Sequenced material: peripheral blood, taken in the first trimester of pregnancy. Every receptor here comes from a female donor with multiple sclerosis, enrolled in a pregnancy study. CDR3s include the opening cysteine and the closing phenylalanine or tryptophan. Clone size is given for some rows only: seen once, a few or many times, or a class if the clone is expanded.

clone size	V gene	CDR3 protein
-	TRBV4-1	CASSQVSEGAKIGANVLTF
-	TRBV6-1	CASQNRDLRYGYTF
-	TRBV28	CASSYLRGRSTEAFF
-	TRBV6-1	CASSETDYPNSPLHF
-	TRBV19	CASSSDRGRREQYF
-	TRBV5-4	CASHSGRERTYEQYF
-	TRBV9	CASSVGQVASEKLFF
once	TRBV7-9	CASSSGLAGVEQYF
-	TRBV7-2	CASSQNYYGYTF
-	TRBV28	CASSSGGYEQYF
-	TRBV19	CAAGDNLSGNTIYF
-	TRBV7-9	CASSHRGGPEQYF
-	TRBV2	CASSEASWAGSDF
once	TRBV5-1	CASSTTSGRNTGELFF
-	TRBV4-1	CASSPGQGMSYEQYF
-	TRBV6-5	CASSYKGSTDTQYF
-	TRBV7-9	CASSSGGSDGNQPQHF
-	TRBV9	CASSPRGGRVYEQYF
-	TRBV5-5	CASSLRSGGSGNTIYF
-	TRBV6-5	CASSYSVTGIYEQYF
-	TRBV25-1	CASMSTGQAAFF
-	TRBV4-1	CASSLAGGNEQFF
-	TRBV6-5	CASRYTGTTSGNTIYF
-	TRBV27	CASSLGQWNTEAFF
-	TRBV5-4	CASNLAGGPTDTQYF
-	TRBV19	CATRDSSYEQYF
-	TRBV5-5	CASSFRTGRENTEAFF
-	TRBV12-5	CASGQVRGRHNQPQHF
-	TRBV6-6	CASSYSDGGAYNEQFF
-	TRBV4-2	CASSLIIDSTYNEQFF
-	TRBV29-1	CSVVGQGETQYF
-	TRBV5-4	CASSFGTSYNEQFF
few	TRBV7-3	CASSQTGSSDTQYF
-	TRBV9	CASSVNRDNEQFF
-	TRBV29-1	CSVVFANRETDTQYF
-	TRBV9	CASSVGAGAFTEQYF
-	TRBV6-1	CASSGRDRVGANYGYTF
-	TRBV30	CAWRGDEKLFF
-	TRBV6-6	CASSHPGGVRTEAFF
-	TRBV9	CASSTRGQGDWNEQFF
-	TRBV7-3	CASSLGAHTDTQYF
-	TRBV7-9	CASSAAAGTGELFF
-	TRBV27	CASRHATGTSHSNQPQHF
-	TRBV7-2	CASSLETIWGRDQPQHF
-	TRBV5-1	CASSFQGLAGGVAKNIQYF
few	TRBV7-8	CASSLADRGLRQPQHF
-	TRBV11-2	CASSLRLATSTDTQYF
-	TRBV9	CASRRNTGELFF
-	TRBV29-1	CSVSTGLMNSPLHF
-	TRBV7-2	CASSLGGRGDTQYF
-	TRBV7-9	CASSERGRGAFF